These 25 T cell receptor beta chains came from one sample sequenced in a study of early T cells in non-severe SARS-CoV-2 infection (dated by TCRdb to about 2021). Libraries came from 5' RACE. Sequencing was performed on a NextSeq 500. TCRdb redid the processing of the public reads, applying fastp at Q25 and MiXCR, and retained in-frame beta chains. Each entry is one CDR3 protein sequence, shown with its most common DNA and genes. The sample contains 85,000 to 90,000 distinct CDR3 sequences, roughly 14% of them found a single time. The ten largest clones represent 0.5% to 0.75% of the sample. The specimen was whole blood. The receptors were gathered from an adult who was a healthcare worker with PCR-confirmed SARS-CoV-2 infection or an uninfected control (not recorded which).

CDR3 sequence reads: CASSLTAGSNEKLFF. CDR3 in DNA: TGTGCCAGCAGCCTGACAGCTGGATCTAATGAAAAACTGTTTTTT. This chain links TRBV14 with TRBJ1-4; D is possibly TRBD1 (5 bases). The germline gives CDR1 SGHDN, CDR2 FVKESK. The CDR3 totals 15 residues. V dropped 4 bases and J dropped 3 bases, with 12 bases sitting between them.

This clonotype has only a few counts. The genes are TRBV7-9 and TRBJ2-3, with D perhaps TRBD1 (6 bases). V was trimmed by 5 bases and J by 1 base, leaving 10 bases between them. Germline CDR1 and CDR2: SEHNR and FQNEAQ (reference sequence). This CDR3 spans 14 amino acids. In nucleotides, the CDR3 is TGTGCCAGCAGCCCGACAGGAGGCACAGATACGCAGTATTTT. Protein sequence: CASSPTGGTDTQYF.

The J gene is TRBJ1-4, the V gene TRBV2, with D hard to call. Trimming took off 5 bases at V and 0 bases at J, with 16 bases between the two ends. CDR3 size: 17 residues. Germline V CDR1 and CDR2: SNHLY, FYNNEI. The CDR3 loop reads CASSRLGPGSTNEKLFF. DNA for the CDR3: TGTGCCAGCAGTAGACTGGGCCCGGGATCAACTAATGAAAAACTGTTTTTT.

The rearrangement uses TRBV29-1 and TRBJ2-5; D remains ambiguous. The CDR3 is 12 residues long. Germline V gene sequence: CDR1 SQVTM, CDR2 ANQGSEA. Trimming stripped 4 bases from V and 2 bases from J, with 8 bases between. The DNA of the CDR3 is TGCAGCGTTGTACTTCTGCAAGAGACCCAGTACTTC. It codes for CSVVLLQETQYF. Together with reference TRBV29-1 and TRBJ2-5, the CDR3 gives the full variable domain: SAVISQKPSRDICQRGTSLTIQCQVDSQVTMMFWYRQQPGQSLTLIATANQGSEATYESGFVIDKFPISRPNLTFSTLTVSNMSPEDSSIYLCSVVLLQETQYFGPGTRLLVL.

This chain connects TRBV9 to TRBJ2-2; D ambiguous. CDR3 size: 16 residues. Germline CDR1 is SGDLS and CDR2 is YYNGEE. The germline V and J ends were trimmed by 0 bases and 0 bases, with 9 bases remaining between them. The CDR3, as DNA: TGTGCCAGCAGCGTAGTTCCAGCTCCGAACACCGGGGAGCTGTTTTTT. Translated, it gives CASSVVPAPNTGELFF.

The genes are TRBV11-2 and TRBJ1-2; 10 bases map to TRBD1. V dropped 6 bases and J dropped 3; count of bases not matched to a gene: 7. The CDR3 extends over 15 amino acids. The germline V gene encodes CDR1 SGHAT and CDR2 FQNNGV. CDR3 nucleotide sequence: TGTGCCAGCAGTCGGACAGGGGGAAGAGACTATGGCTACACCTTC. It encodes CASSRTGGRDYGYTF.

The sample holds a few counts of this clonotype. The chain combines TRBV12-3 or TRBV12-4 with TRBJ1-2, with 7 bases lining up with TRBD1. CDR3 size: 13 residues. V shed 5 bases, J shed 6 bases, and the junction held 6 bases outside the gene matches. Here the CDR3 DNA reads TGTGCCAGCAGTCCCGGGACAGAGGATGGCTACACCTTC. It codes for CASSPGTEDGYTF.

This clonotype was seen ten or more times. The V and J genes are TRBV5-1 and TRBJ2-3; TRBD2 might be the D (6 bases). Germline V gene lookup returns CDR1 SGHRS and CDR2 YFSETQ. The CDR3 sequence is 15 residues long. Trimming removed 6 bases from V and 3 bases from J, with 17 bases in between. CDR3 in DNA: TGCGCCAGCACCGAGGGATGGGGGGAGACAGATACGCAGTATTTT. It specifies CASTEGWGETDTQYF. Full variable domain (outside the CDR3, taken from reference TRBV5-1 and TRBJ2-3): KAGVTQTPRYLIKTRGQQVTLSCSPISGHRSVSWYQQTPGQGLQFLFEYFSETQRNKGNFPGRFSGRQFSNSRSEMNVSTLELGDSALYLCASTEGWGETDTQYFGPGTRLTVL.

CDR3 region: CASNLRDPYEQYV. The CDR3 region has the DNA TGTGCCAGCAATCTCAGGGACCCCTACGAGCAGTACGTC. This chain connects TRBV2 to TRBJ2-7; D is possibly TRBD1 or TRBD2 (5 bases each). The germline V gene has CDR1 SNHLY and CDR2 FYNNEI. The length of the CDR3 is 13 residues. The germline V and J ends were trimmed by 7 bases and 2 bases, with 12 bases remaining between them.

V is TRBV12-3 or TRBV12-4 and J is TRBJ1-3, with D perhaps TRBD1 (6 bases). V was shortened by 3 bases and J by 3 bases, with 9 bases between the two germline ends. The CDR3 runs 14 residues. CDR3 amino acids: CASSFGGLGNTIYF. Written as DNA, the CDR3 is TGTGCCAGCAGTTTTGGGGGGCTTGGAAACACCATATATTTT.

This clonotype was seen a few times. This chain uses TRBV28 with TRBJ1-2, with 9 bases that match TRBD1. The germline V gene has CDR1 MDHEN and CDR2 SYDVKM. J lost 4 bases, V lost 6 bases, and 0 bases had no gene match. The CDR3 contains 12 residues. The CDR3 sequence is CASRTGGYGYTF. The CDR3 DNA is TGTGCCAGCAGGACAGGGGGCTATGGCTACACCTTC.

There are a few counts of this clonotype. The chain has TRBV12-3 or TRBV12-4 and TRBJ1-5; 9 bases line up with TRBD1. V lost 2 bases to trimming and J lost 7 bases; unmatched junction nucleotides: 6. The length of the CDR3 is 15 residues. The CDR3 sequence is CASSLMGTGNQPQHF. The CDR3 nucleotides are TGTGCCAGCAGTTTAATGGGGACAGGGAACCAGCCCCAGCATTTT.

The chain links TRBV9 to TRBJ2-2; 10 nucleotides align to TRBD2. This CDR3 is built from 16 residues. The germline gives CDR1 SGDLS, CDR2 YYNGEE. Trimming cost V 4 bases and J 4 bases; bases outside gene matches: 7. CDR3 in amino acids: CASSPLAGGRTGELFF. CDR3 in DNA: TGTGCCAGCAGCCCATTAGCGGGGGGCCGCACCGGGGAGCTGTTTTTT.

In its sample, this clonotype was seen a few times. The DNA for the CDR3 is TGTGCCAGCAGTTTATCGGCGGTCGTGGTGAACACTGAAGCTTTCTTT. This gives the protein CASSLSAVVVNTEAFF. The genes are TRBV27 and TRBJ1-1; D unclear. The V end lost 0 bases, the J end lost 0 bases, and 11 bases lay between the germline ends. Germline V gives CDR1 MNHEY, CDR2 SMNVEV (reference sequence). The CDR3 length is 16 residues.

This clonotype was found a few times. This chain links TRBV6-1 with TRBJ2-5; D not resolved. CDR1 and CDR2 from the germline V gene are MNHNS and SASEGT. V gave up 3 bases and J gave up 9 bases, with 8 bases separating them. The CDR3 has 11 amino acids. Here the CDR3 reads CASSEWTSQYF. CDR3 bases: TGTGCCAGCAGTGAGTGGACGTCCCAGTACTTC.

This chain connects TRBV2 to TRBJ1-5; the D gene is possibly TRBD1 (6 bases). The CDR3 loop spans 15 amino acids. Trimming shortened V by 6 bases and J by 7 bases, and 19 bases separated the two germline ends. In germline, CDR1 is SNHLY, CDR2 FYNNEI. In DNA form, the CDR3 reads TGTGCCAGCAGCCCCCTAGGGGGATCACGCCAGCCCCAGCATTTT. It specifies CASSPLGGSRQPQHF. Complete variable domain (other parts from reference TRBV2 and TRBJ1-5): EPEVTQTPSHQVTQMGQEVILRCVPISNHLYFYWYRQILGQKVEFLVSFYNNEISEKSEIFDDQFSVERPDGSNFTLKIRSTKLEDSAMYFCASSPLGGSRQPQHFGDGTRLSIL.

This clonotype was found a few times. The chain has TRBV4-1 and TRBJ2-3; D uncertain. This CDR3 spans 14 amino acids. The V gene lost 3 bases and the J gene lost 2 bases, with 9 bases spanning the gap. The V gene's germline CDR1 is MGHRA and CDR2 YSYEKL. CDR3 coding DNA: TGCGCCAGCAGCCATGACGCCTACACAGATACGCAGTATTTT. It is translated as CASSHDAYTDTQYF.

This clonotype was picked up a small number of times. CDR3 sequence (DNA): TGTGCCGGCATCAGAGAGGTGAACACTGAAGCTTTCTTT. It specifies CAGIREVNTEAFF. The rearrangement uses TRBV2 and TRBJ1-1, with D hard to call. CDR1 SNHLY and CDR2 FYNNEI come from the germline V gene. CDR3 length equals 13 residues. V gave up 11 bases and J gave up 0 bases, with 13 bases separating them.

V is TRBV10-3 and J is TRBJ2-7, with TRBD1 as a possible D gene (5 bases). The germline gives CDR1 ENHRY, CDR2 SYGVKD. Trimming took off 3 bases at V and 0 bases at J, with 9 bases between the two ends. The CDR3 is 14 amino acids. CDR3 sequence: CAISDWGTSYEQYV. The CDR3 DNA reads TGTGCCATCAGTGATTGGGGCACCTCCTACGAGCAGTACGTC.

The chain combines TRBV20-1 with TRBJ2-1; D is undetermined. This CDR3 comprises 14 residues. V lost 5 bases, J lost 0 bases, and 11 bases lay in between. Germline V gives CDR1 DFQATT, CDR2 SNEGSKA (reference sequence). CDR3 in DNA: TGCAGTGCTTTCCTTCAAAGCTCCTACAATGAGCAGTTCTTC. Protein sequence: CSAFLQSSYNEQFF.

This clonotype was detected only a few times. This rearrangement joins TRBV20-1 to TRBJ2-1; D is perhaps TRBD1 (5 bases). The CDR3 runs 11 residues. Germline V gives CDR1 DFQATT, CDR2 SNEGSKA (reference sequence). V was pared by 6 bases and J by 8 bases, with 11 bases between. DNA for the CDR3: TGCAGTGCCCCTGGACATCATGAGCAGTTCTTC. Protein product: CSAPGHHEQFF.

The rearrangement joins TRBV5-1 to TRBJ1-1; D not certain. The germline CDR1 and CDR2 sequences are SGHRS and YFSETQ. The CDR3 has 16 residues. The germline V and J ends were trimmed by 0 bases and 1 base, with 13 bases remaining between them. The DNA of the CDR3 is TGCGCCAGCAGCTTGGCTCAACGCAAGAGGAACACTGAAGCTTTCTTT. This encodes CASSLAQRKRNTEAFF.

This clonotype was seen only a few times. The J gene is TRBJ2-3, the V gene TRBV9; D might be TRBD1 or TRBD2, each matching 6 bases. The CDR3 covers 16 residues. V gave up 4 bases and J gave up 0 bases, with 15 bases separating them. Germline V gene lookup returns CDR1 SGDLS and CDR2 YYNGEE. The CDR3 spells CASSPRGGGSTDTQYF. For the CDR3, the DNA is TGTGCCAGCAGCCCCAGAGGAGGGGGGAGCACAGATACGCAGTATTTT.

The V and J genes are TRBV20-1 and TRBJ2-3, with 9 bases lining up with TRBD2. The germline V gene encodes CDR1 DFQATT and CDR2 SNEGSKA (reference sequence). The CDR3 is 15 residues long. V lost 3 bases, J lost 2 bases, and 6 bases stayed unmatched. CDR3 region: CSASGSSGTTDTQYF. As DNA, the CDR3 is TGCAGTGCTAGTGGTTCTAGCGGGACCACAGATACGCAGTATTTT.

This clonotype was seen only a few times. CDR3 amino acids: CASSLGTGVYNEQFF. The CDR3 DNA sequence: TGTGCCAGCAGTTTAGGGACAGGGGTCTACAATGAGCAGTTCTTC. The chain is built from TRBV28 and TRBJ2-1; 10 positions agree with TRBD1. V shed 2 bases, J shed 3 bases, and the junction held 1 base outside the gene matches. This CDR3 contains 15 residues. The V gene's germline CDR1 is MDHEN and CDR2 SYDVKM. The full variable domain, completed using reference TRBV28 and TRBJ2-1, is DVKVTQSSRYLVKRTGEKVFLECVQDMDHENMFWYRQDPGLGLRLIYFSYDVKMKEKGDIPEGYSVSREKKERFSLILESASTNQTSMYLCASSLGTGVYNEQFFGPGTRLTVL.